This is a list of T cell receptor beta chains from one sample in a study of graft-versus-host responses after intestinal transplantation. Here immunoSEQ multiplex PCR was the method, and the copy in TCRdb shows in-frame clones only, minus some. Of about 94,000 clones in the sample, around 90% are singletons; the top ten hold over 0.4%. No antigen has been identified for these receptors. This specimen consisted of unstimulated CD8+ T cells sorted from spleen or lymph node cells, obtained before intestinal transplant. Receptors were obtained from a human donor who received an intestinal transplant. Each CDR3 is given with its conserved first and last residue. Fields, in order: J gene, clone size, V gene, D gene, CDR3 protein, CDR3 DNA. D genes are given only for firm matches. Expanded clones are given a class, and other clones once, few, many or no size at all.

J: TRBJ2-1
size: once
V: TRBV9
D: TRBD2
CDR3: CASSVAERGAEVDEQFF
DNA: TGTGCCAGCAGCGTAGCCGAGCGGGGGGCAGAGGTGGATGAGCAGTTCTTC

J: TRBJ1-2
size: -
V: TRBV7-2
D: TRBD1
CDR3: CASSLLQGASYEGYTF
DNA: TGTGCCAGCAGTCTACTCCAGGGGGCTAGCTATGAGGGCTACACCTTT

J: TRBJ2-1
size: -
V: TRBV4-2
D: TRBD1
CDR3: CASSQQTGEQFF
DNA: TGTGCCAGCAGCCAACAGACAGGGGAGCAGTTCTTC

J: TRBJ1-1
size: -
V: TRBV5-1
D: TRBD1
CDR3: CASSLPGTGNTEAFF
DNA: TGCGCCAGCAGCTTGCCCGGGACAGGGAACACTGAAGCTTTCTTT

J: TRBJ2-3
size: -
V: TRBV7-8
D: TRBD2
CDR3: CASIVGAGGRTDTQYF
DNA: TGTGCCAGCATCGTGGGGGCGGGGGGGCGTACAGATACGCAGTATTTT

J: TRBJ1-1
size: -
V: TRBV11-2
D: -
CDR3: CASSFGTSTEAFF
DNA: TGTGCCAGCAGCTTCGGGACATCGACTGAAGCTTTCTTT

J: TRBJ1-1
size: -
V: TRBV4-1
D: TRBD1
CDR3: CASSQGQGDTEAFF
DNA: TGCGCCAGCAGCCAAGGACAGGGGGACACTGAAGCTTTCTTT

J: TRBJ2-7
size: -
V: TRBV30
D: TRBD1
CDR3: CAWSAGQGPYEQYF
DNA: TGTGCCTGGAGTGCGGGACAGGGACCCTACGAGCAGTACTTC

J: TRBJ2-1
size: -
V: TRBV19
D: -
CDR3: CASSIGLYNEQFF
DNA: TGTGCCAGTAGTATAGGGCTCTACAATGAGCAGTTCTTC

J: TRBJ1-1
size: -
V: TRBV5-1
D: TRBD1
CDR3: CASSRWTGEAFF
DNA: TGCGCCAGCAGCAGGTGGACAGGGGAAGCTTTCTTT

J: TRBJ2-3
size: -
V: TRBV4-1
D: TRBD1
CDR3: CASSPRTGRDTQYF
DNA: TGCGCCAGCAGCCCAAGGACAGGCAGGGATACGCAGTATTTT

J: TRBJ1-1
size: -
V: TRBV5-4
D: -
CDR3: CASSLIAGLTEVNTEAFF
DNA: TGTGCCAGCAGCTTAATAGCAGGCTTAACGGAGGTGAACACTGAAGCTTTCTTT

J: TRBJ1-1
size: -
V: TRBV27
D: TRBD1
CDR3: CATKDRGRAEAFF
DNA: TGTGCCACCAAAGACAGGGGGCGAGCTGAAGCTTTCTTT

J: TRBJ2-3
size: once
V: TRBV27
D: TRBD1
CDR3: CASSFRDRGTDTQYF
DNA: TGTGCCAGCAGTTTTAGGGACAGGGGCACAGATACGCAGTATTTT

J: TRBJ1-2
size: -
V: TRBV7-9
D: -
CDR3: CASSLAKGRDYGYTF
DNA: TGTGCCAGCAGCTTAGCAAAGGGGAGGGACTATGGCTACACCTTC

J: TRBJ2-7
size: -
V: TRBV29-1
D: -
CDR3: CSVETNLQGGSSYEQYF
DNA: TGCAGCGTCGAAACCAATCTACAGGGGGGGAGCTCCTACGAGCAGTACTTC

J: TRBJ1-4
size: few
V: TRBV5-6
D: -
CDR3: CASLRNGQTNEKLFF
DNA: TGTGCCAGCCTCCGAAATGGACAAACTAATGAAAAACTGTTTTTT

J: TRBJ2-2
size: -
V: TRBV4-1
D: -
CDR3: CASSQMGQLNTGELFF
DNA: TGCGCCAGCAGCCAAATGGGACAATTGAACACCGGGGAGCTGTTTTTT

J: TRBJ1-1
size: -
V: TRBV10-3
D: -
CDR3: CAISESLTIMNTEAFF
DNA: TGTGCCATCAGTGAGTCGCTCACAATCATGAACACTGAAGCTTTCTTT

J: TRBJ1-5
size: -
V: TRBV6-4
D: -
CDR3: CASSDSRTDNQPQHF
DNA: TGTGCCAGCAGTGACTCGAGGACAGACAATCAGCCCCAGCATTTT

J: TRBJ1-5
size: -
V: TRBV25-1
D: TRBD1
CDR3: CASSGGTGISNQPQHF
DNA: TGTGCCAGCAGTGGGGGGACAGGGATTAGCAATCAGCCCCAGCATTTT

J: TRBJ1-3
size: -
V: TRBV7-9
D: TRBD1
CDR3: CASSNSGQEGNTIYF
DNA: TGTGCCAGCAGCAACTCGGGACAGGAAGGAAACACCATATATTTT

J: TRBJ1-5
size: -
V: TRBV5-1
D: -
CDR3: CASSPRGREDQPQHF
DNA: TGCGCCAGCAGCCCCCGTGGGAGGGAGGATCAGCCCCAGCATTTT

J: TRBJ1-4
size: once
V: TRBV30
D: -
CDR3: CAWVLPPKPVFF
DNA: TGTGCCTGGGTCCTACCACCTAAGCCGGTCTTTTTT

J: TRBJ1-2
size: -
V: TRBV9
D: -
CDR3: CASSPQGGPYYGYTF
DNA: TGTGCCAGCAGCCCCCAGGGAGGGCCGTACTATGGCTACACCTTC

J: TRBJ2-7
size: -
V: TRBV5-4
D: TRBD2
CDR3: CASSLRTSGPPYEQYF
DNA: TGTGCCAGCAGCTTGAGGACTAGCGGTCCACCCTACGAGCAGTACTTC

J: TRBJ2-3
size: -
V: TRBV9
D: -
CDR3: CASSVGGVTDTQYF
DNA: TGTGCCAGCAGCGTAGGGGGAGTCACAGATACGCAGTATTTT

J: TRBJ1-4
size: -
V: TRBV13
D: -
CDR3: CASSSSDRRLFF
DNA: TGTGCCAGCAGCTCCTCTGACAGGCGACTGTTTTTT

J: TRBJ1-1
size: -
V: TRBV6-6
D: -
CDR3: CASKTSPNTEAFF
DNA: TGTGCCAGCAAAACATCACCGAACACTGAAGCTTTCTTT

J: TRBJ2-1
size: -
V: TRBV10-1
D: TRBD1
CDR3: CASSDPGQGNNEQFF
DNA: TGCGCCAGCAGCGATCCGGGACAGGGCAACAATGAGCAGTTCTTC

J: TRBJ2-7
size: -
V: TRBV7-2
D: TRBD2
CDR3: CASSQGLAGGYYEQYF
DNA: TGTGCCAGCAGTCAAGGACTAGCGGGGGGCTACTACGAGCAGTACTTC

J: TRBJ2-3
size: -
V: TRBV7-2
D: TRBD1
CDR3: CASSLYDRDTDTQYF
DNA: TGTGCCAGCAGCTTATACGACAGGGACACAGATACGCAGTATTTT

J: TRBJ2-7
size: -
V: TRBV4-1
D: -
CDR3: CASSQDGYEQYF
DNA: TGCGCCAGCAGCCAAGACGGGTACGAGCAGTACTTC

J: TRBJ2-2
size: -
V: TRBV5-1
D: -
CDR3: CASSLAGLADTGELFF
DNA: TGCGCCAGCAGCTTGGCAGGGTTGGCAGACACCGGGGAGCTGTTTTTT

J: TRBJ2-1
size: -
V: TRBV5-4
D: -
CDR3: CASSLALESSGSYNEQFF
DNA: TGTGCCAGCAGCTTGGCATTGGAGAGTAGCGGCTCCTACAATGAGCAGTTCTTC

J: TRBJ1-1
size: -
V: TRBV6-4
D: TRBD1
CDR3: CASSPGQGNTEAFF
DNA: TGTGCCAGCAGCCCGGGACAGGGAAACACTGAAGCTTTCTTT

J: TRBJ2-7
size: -
V: TRBV6-6
D: -
CDR3: CASNQGFEQYF
DNA: TGTGCCAGCAACCAGGGTTTCGAGCAGTACTTC

J: TRBJ2-6
size: -
V: TRBV30
D: -
CDR3: CAWSVAVGANVLTF
DNA: TGTGCCTGGAGTGTAGCCGTTGGGGCCAACGTCCTGACTTTC

J: TRBJ2-7
size: -
V: TRBV9
D: TRBD1
CDR3: CASSHNPDRGRDEQYF
DNA: TGTGCCAGCAGCCATAATCCGGACAGGGGAAGGGACGAGCAGTACTTC

J: TRBJ1-1
size: -
V: TRBV5-1
D: -
CDR3: CASRALRERNTEAFF
DNA: TGCGCCAGCAGAGCTTTGAGGGAAAGGAACACTGAAGCTTTCTTT

J: TRBJ1-2
size: -
V: TRBV9
D: TRBD1
CDR3: CASSLGQGSDYTF
DNA: TGTGCCAGCAGCCTCGGACAGGGTAGTGACTACACCTTC

J: TRBJ2-1
size: -
V: TRBV15
D: -
CDR3: CATSSKNNEQFF
DNA: TGTGCCACCAGCAGTAAAAACAATGAGCAGTTCTTC

J: TRBJ1-2
size: -
V: TRBV7-2
D: -
CDR3: CASSWSEGYGYTF
DNA: TGTGCCAGCAGCTGGTCGGAGGGCTATGGCTACACCTTC

J: TRBJ1-4
size: -
V: TRBV30
D: TRBD1
CDR3: CAARQGAGEKLFF
DNA: TGTGCCGCCCGACAGGGGGCAGGTGAAAAACTGTTTTTT

J: TRBJ2-7
size: -
V: TRBV27
D: TRBD2
CDR3: CASSYGTSGTYEQYF
DNA: TGTGCCAGCAGTTATGGGACTAGCGGGACCTACGAGCAGTACTTC

J: TRBJ2-1
size: -
V: TRBV27
D: TRBD2
CDR3: CASSLSSGGHGSEFF
DNA: TGTGCCAGCAGTTTAAGTTCGGGGGGGCACGGGTCAGAGTTCTTC

J: TRBJ2-7
size: -
V: TRBV9
D: -
CDR3: CASSVAVSSYEQYF
DNA: TGTGCCAGCAGCGTAGCAGTCAGCTCCTACGAGCAGTACTTC

J: TRBJ2-3
size: -
V: TRBV4-1
D: -
CDR3: CASSQSGAGTDTQYF
DNA: TGCGCCAGCAGCCAGAGCGGAGCTGGAACAGATACGCAGTATTTT

J: TRBJ2-7
size: once
V: TRBV7-2
D: -
CDR3: CASSLIAGSSYEQYF
DNA: TGTGCCAGCAGCTTAATTGCGGGGAGCTCCTACGAGCAGTACTTC

J: TRBJ2-3
size: -
V: TRBV2
D: TRBD2
CDR3: CASSGGRGRHNTDTQYF
DNA: TGTGCCAGCAGTGGGGGGAGGGGACGTCACAACACAGATACGCAGTATTTT

J: TRBJ2-7
size: -
V: TRBV10-3
D: TRBD1
CDR3: CAISPRRDRGHGTYEQYF
DNA: TGTGCCATCAGTCCACGTAGGGACAGGGGTCACGGAACCTACGAGCAGTACTTC

J: TRBJ2-5
size: -
V: TRBV4-1
D: TRBD1
CDR3: CASSLMDRDQETQYF
DNA: TGCGCCAGCAGCCTGATGGACAGGGACCAAGAGACCCAGTACTTC

J: TRBJ1-5
size: -
V: TRBV6-5
D: -
CDR3: CASSYGENQPQHF
DNA: TGTGCCAGCAGTTACGGAGAAAATCAGCCCCAGCATTTT

J: TRBJ2-1
size: -
V: TRBV6-5
D: -
CDR3: CASSPSSYNEQFF
DNA: TGTGCCAGCAGCCCCAGCTCCTACAATGAGCAGTTCTTC

J: TRBJ2-1
size: -
V: TRBV11-2
D: TRBD1
CDR3: CASSFGTGPHNEQFF
DNA: TGTGCCAGCAGCTTTGGGACAGGGCCCCACAATGAGCAGTTCTTC

J: TRBJ2-6
size: -
V: TRBV15
D: TRBD1
CDR3: CATSRARTGPGANVLTF
DNA: TGTGCCACCAGCAGAGCAAGGACAGGTCCTGGGGCCAACGTCCTGACTTTC

J: TRBJ2-7
size: -
V: TRBV4-1
D: -
CDR3: CASSQDRGSAYEQYF
DNA: TGCGCCAGCAGCCAAGACAGGGGTTCGGCTTACGAGCAGTACTTC

J: TRBJ2-3
size: -
V: TRBV5-6
D: TRBD2
CDR3: CASKTSGGLPAFTDTQYF
DNA: TGTGCCAGCAAAACTAGCGGGGGCCTTCCAGCTTTCACAGATACGCAGTATTTT

J: TRBJ1-1
size: -
V: TRBV7-9
D: -
CDR3: CASSLWEGNTEAFF
DNA: TGTGCCAGCAGCTTATGGGAGGGGAACACTGAAGCTTTCTTT